This TCR beta chain was sequenced during a study of blood T cell repertoires in COVID-19. Looking at the study overall: Donors in the United States, Italy and Spain gave samples during acute or convalescent COVID-19. Sources were T cells, B-cell-depleted T cells, or PBMCs; the material itself was cDNA or gDNA.

Per the original data handling: Scientists estimated how many nucleated cells there were by amplifying reference gene primers. Assay used: immunoSEQ multiplex PCR; TCRdb lists only in-frame clones, some missing. That table gives V, J and clone size, and the DNA gave D and trimming. The sample includes 200,000 to 250,000 clones, 82% seen only once; the top ten take approximately 4.5%. This CDR3 spans 15 amino acids. V shed 1 base, J shed 4 bases, and the junction held 1 base outside the gene matches. CDR1 and CDR2 from the germline V gene are SGHTA and FQGNSA. The sequence came from a woman aged 70-85 years with acute or convalescent COVID-19. The chain uses TRBV7-2 and TRBJ2-1, with TRBD2 matching 10 bases. Sequenced material: peripheral blood. Written as DNA, the CDR3 is TGTGCCAGCAGCTTAGTAGCGGGGGGATACAATGAGCAGTTCTTC. Protein: CASSLVAGGYNEQFF.